The present entry profiles one T cell receptor beta chain with its context. Antigen: not known. The V segment lost 8 bases and the J segment 2 bases; nucleotides outside the gene matches: 9. There are 15 residues in the CDR3. TCRdb recomputed calls from the reads with MiXCR, one row per CDR3 protein. Of about 200,000 distinct CDR3 sequences listed, approximately 9.7% are singletons. These data belong to a study of T cell repertoires in cytomegalovirus infection. The study's findings and limits: Based on cumulative public TCR beta family frequency, carriers of CMV plus the relevant HLA were identified. Across the ex vivo response, the dominant clonotypes were HLA-C-restricted CMV-specific TCR beta clonotypes.

This clonotype was sampled from a human donor in good health (CMV status not recorded). Some clones in this sample may be carry-over from other donors' samples. The chain is built from TRBV12-3 or TRBV12-4 and TRBJ2-5; 9 bases agree with TRBD1. Sequenced input: PBMCs. The CDR3 DNA sequence: TGTGCCAGCGCCCTGGACAGGGGCTTTCAAGAGACCCAGTACTTC. It is translated as CASALDRGFQETQYF.